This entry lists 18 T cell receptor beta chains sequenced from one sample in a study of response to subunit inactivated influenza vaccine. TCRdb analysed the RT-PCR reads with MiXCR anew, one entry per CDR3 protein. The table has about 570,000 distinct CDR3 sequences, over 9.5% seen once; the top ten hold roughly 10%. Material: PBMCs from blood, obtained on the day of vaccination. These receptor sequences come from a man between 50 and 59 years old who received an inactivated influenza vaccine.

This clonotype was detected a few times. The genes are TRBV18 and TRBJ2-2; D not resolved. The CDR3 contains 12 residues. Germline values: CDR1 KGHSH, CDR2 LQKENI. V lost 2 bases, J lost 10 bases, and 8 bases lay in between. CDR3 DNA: TGTGCCAGCTCACCAAACGGGCAGGAGCTGTTTTTT. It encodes CASSPNGQELFF.

The CDR3 bases are TGCAGTGCTACGTTGACTAGCGCAAACACCGGGGAGCTGTTTTTT. Translating it yields CSATLTSANTGELFF. The chain joins TRBV20-1 to TRBJ2-2; 8 positions match TRBD2. In germline, CDR1 is DFQATT, CDR2 SNEGSKA (reference sequence). The CDR3 is made up of 15 amino acids. The V segment lost 4 bases and the J segment 2 bases; nucleotides outside the gene matches: 6.

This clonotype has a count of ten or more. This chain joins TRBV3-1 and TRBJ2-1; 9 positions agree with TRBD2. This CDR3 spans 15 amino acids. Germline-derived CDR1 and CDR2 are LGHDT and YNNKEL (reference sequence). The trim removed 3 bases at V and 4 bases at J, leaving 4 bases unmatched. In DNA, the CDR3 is TGTGCCAGCAGCCATAGCGGGGGAGGGTACAATGAGCAGTTCTTC. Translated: CASSHSGGGYNEQFF.

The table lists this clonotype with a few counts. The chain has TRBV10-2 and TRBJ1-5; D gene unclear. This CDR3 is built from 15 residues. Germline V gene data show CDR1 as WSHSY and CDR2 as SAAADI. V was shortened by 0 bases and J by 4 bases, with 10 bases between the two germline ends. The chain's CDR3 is CASSESGMGNQPQHF. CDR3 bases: TGCGCCAGCAGTGAGTCGGGAATGGGGAATCAGCCCCAGCATTTT.

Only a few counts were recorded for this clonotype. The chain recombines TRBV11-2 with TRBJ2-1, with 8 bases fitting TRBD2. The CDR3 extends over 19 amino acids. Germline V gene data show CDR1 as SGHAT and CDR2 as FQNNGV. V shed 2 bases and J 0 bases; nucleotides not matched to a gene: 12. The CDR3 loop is CASSLRLVAGRRSYNEQFF. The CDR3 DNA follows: TGTGCCAGCAGCTTACGGTTAGTAGCGGGAAGACGCTCCTACAATGAGCAGTTCTTC. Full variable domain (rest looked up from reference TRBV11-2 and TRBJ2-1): EAGVAQSPRYKIIEKRQSVAFWCNPISGHATLYWYQQILGQGPKLLIQFQNNGVVDDSQLPKDRFSAERLKGVDSTLKIQPAKLEDSAVYLCASSLRLVAGRRSYNEQFFGPGTRLTVL.

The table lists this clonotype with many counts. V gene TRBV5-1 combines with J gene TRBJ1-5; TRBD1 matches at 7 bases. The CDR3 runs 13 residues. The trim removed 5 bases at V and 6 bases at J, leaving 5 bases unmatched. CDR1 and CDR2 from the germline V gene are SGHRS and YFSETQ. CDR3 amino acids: CASRTGDSQPQHF. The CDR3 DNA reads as TGCGCCAGCAGAACAGGGGATAGTCAGCCCCAGCATTTT.

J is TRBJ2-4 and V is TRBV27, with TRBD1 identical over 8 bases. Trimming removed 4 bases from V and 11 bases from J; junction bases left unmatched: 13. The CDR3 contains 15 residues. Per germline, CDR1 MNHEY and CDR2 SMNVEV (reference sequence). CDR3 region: CASSSGGQGGLFQYF. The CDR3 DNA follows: TGTGCCAGCAGTTCAGGCGGACAGGGAGGTTTATTTCAGTACTTC.

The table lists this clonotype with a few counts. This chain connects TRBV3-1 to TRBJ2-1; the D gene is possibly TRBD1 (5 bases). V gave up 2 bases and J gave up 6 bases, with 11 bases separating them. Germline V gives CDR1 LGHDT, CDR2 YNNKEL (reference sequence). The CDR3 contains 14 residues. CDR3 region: CASSQRRVGNEQFF. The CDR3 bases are TGTGCCAGCAGCCAACGCAGGGTTGGCAATGAGCAGTTCTTC.

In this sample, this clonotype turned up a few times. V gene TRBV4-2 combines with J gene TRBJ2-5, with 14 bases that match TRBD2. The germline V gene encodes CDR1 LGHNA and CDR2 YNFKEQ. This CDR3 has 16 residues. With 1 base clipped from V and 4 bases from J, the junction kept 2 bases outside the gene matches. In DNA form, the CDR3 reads TGTGCCAGCAGCCAAGCGACTAGCGGGGGGGCAGAGACCCAGTACTTC. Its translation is CASSQATSGGAETQYF.

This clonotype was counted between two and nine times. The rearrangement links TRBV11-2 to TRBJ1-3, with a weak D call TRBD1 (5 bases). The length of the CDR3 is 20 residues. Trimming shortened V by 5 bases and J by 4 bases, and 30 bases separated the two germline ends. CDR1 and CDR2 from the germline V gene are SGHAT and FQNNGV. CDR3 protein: CASSPKPGLKLRPVGNTIYF. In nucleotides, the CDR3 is TGTGCCAGCAGCCCGAAACCGGGACTCAAACTTCGTCCGGTCGGAAACACCATATATTTT.

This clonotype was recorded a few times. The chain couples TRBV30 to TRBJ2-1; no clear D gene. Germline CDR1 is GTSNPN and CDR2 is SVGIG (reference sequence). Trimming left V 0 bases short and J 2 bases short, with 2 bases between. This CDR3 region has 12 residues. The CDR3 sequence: CAWSVTYNEQFF. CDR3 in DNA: TGTGCCTGGAGTGTGACCTACAATGAGCAGTTCTTC.

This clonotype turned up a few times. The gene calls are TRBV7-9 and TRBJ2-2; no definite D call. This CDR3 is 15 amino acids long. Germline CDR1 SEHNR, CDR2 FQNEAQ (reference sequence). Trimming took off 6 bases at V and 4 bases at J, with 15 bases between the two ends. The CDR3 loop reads CASSFYTSITGELFF. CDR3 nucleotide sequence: TGTGCCAGCAGTTTTTATACAAGTATCACCGGGGAGCTGTTTTTT. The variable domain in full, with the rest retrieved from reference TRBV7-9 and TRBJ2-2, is DTGVSQNPRHKITKRGQNVTFRCDPISEHNRLYWYRQTLGQGPEFLTYFQNEAQLEKSRLLSDRFSAERPKGSFSTLEIQRTEQGDSAMYLCASSFYTSITGELFFGEGSRLTVL.

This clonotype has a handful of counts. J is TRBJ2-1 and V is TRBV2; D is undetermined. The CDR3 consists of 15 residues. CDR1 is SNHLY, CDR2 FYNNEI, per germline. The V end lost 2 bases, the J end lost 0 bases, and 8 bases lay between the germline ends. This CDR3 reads CASSEILSSYNEQFF. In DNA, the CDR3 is TGTGCCAGCAGTGAAATCCTGAGCTCCTACAATGAGCAGTTCTTC.

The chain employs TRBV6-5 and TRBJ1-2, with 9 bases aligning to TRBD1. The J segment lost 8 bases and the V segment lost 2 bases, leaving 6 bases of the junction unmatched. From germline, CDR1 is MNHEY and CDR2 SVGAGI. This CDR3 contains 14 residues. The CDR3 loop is CASSYTRDRAGYTF. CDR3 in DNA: TGTGCCAGCAGTTACACCCGGGACAGGGCAGGCTACACCTTC.

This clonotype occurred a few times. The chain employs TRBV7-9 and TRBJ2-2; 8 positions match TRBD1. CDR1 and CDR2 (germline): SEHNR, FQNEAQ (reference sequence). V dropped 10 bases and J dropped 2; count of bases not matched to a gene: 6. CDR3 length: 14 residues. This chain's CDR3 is CATRGQGNTGELFF. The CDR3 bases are TGTGCCACCCGAGGACAGGGAAACACCGGGGAGCTGTTTTTT.

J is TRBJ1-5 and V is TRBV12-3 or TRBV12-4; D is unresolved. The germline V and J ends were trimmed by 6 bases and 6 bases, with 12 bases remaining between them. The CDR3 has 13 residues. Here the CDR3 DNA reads TGTGCCAGCAGAAGGGAATTTGGTCAGCCCCAGCATTTT. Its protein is CASRREFGQPQHF.

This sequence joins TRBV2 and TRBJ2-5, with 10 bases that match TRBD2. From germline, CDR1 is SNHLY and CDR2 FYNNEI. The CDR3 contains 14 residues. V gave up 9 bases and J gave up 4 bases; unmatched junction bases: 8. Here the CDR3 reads CARQAGGARETQYF. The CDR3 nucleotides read TGTGCCAGACAAGCGGGGGGGGCACGAGAGACCCAGTACTTC.

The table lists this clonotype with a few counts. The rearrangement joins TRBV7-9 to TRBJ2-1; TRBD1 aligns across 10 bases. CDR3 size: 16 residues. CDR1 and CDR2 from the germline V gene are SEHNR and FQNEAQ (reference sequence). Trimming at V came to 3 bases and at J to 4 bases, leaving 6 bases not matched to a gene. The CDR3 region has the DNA TGTGCCAGCAGCTTCCTGTGGGGACAGGGGTACAATGAGCAGTTCTTC. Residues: CASSFLWGQGYNEQFF.